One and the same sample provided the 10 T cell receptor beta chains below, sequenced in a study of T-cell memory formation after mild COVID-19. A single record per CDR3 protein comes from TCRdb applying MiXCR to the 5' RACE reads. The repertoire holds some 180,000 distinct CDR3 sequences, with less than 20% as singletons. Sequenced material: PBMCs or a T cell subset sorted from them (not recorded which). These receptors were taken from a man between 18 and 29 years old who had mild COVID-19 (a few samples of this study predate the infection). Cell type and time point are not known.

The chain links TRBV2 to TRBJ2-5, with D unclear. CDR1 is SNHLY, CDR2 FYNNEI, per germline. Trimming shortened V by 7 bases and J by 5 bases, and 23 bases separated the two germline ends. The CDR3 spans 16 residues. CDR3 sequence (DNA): TGTGCCAGCATCAACCAGGACCCCCGTAGCCGGGAGACCCAGTACTTC. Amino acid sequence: CASINQDPRSRETQYF.

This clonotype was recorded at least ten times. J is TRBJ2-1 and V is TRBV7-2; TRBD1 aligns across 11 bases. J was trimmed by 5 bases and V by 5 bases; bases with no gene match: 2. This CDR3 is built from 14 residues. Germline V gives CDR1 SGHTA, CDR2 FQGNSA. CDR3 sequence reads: CASSRDRGNNEQFF. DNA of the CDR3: TGTGCCAGCAGCCGGGACAGGGGGAACAATGAGCAGTTCTTC.

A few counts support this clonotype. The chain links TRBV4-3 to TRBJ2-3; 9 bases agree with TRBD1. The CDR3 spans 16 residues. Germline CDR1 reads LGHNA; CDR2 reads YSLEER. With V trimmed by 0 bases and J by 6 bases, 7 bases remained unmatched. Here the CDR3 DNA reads TGCGCCAGCAGCCAAGATCGGGACAGGGAGCCCGATACGCAGTATTTT. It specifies CASSQDRDREPDTQYF.

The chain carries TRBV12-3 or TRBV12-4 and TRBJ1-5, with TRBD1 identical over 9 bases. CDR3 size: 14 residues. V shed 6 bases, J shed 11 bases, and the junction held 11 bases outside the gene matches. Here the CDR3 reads CASSHRQGGTAQHF. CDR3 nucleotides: TGTGCCAGCAGCCATAGACAGGGGGGTACAGCCCAGCATTTT.

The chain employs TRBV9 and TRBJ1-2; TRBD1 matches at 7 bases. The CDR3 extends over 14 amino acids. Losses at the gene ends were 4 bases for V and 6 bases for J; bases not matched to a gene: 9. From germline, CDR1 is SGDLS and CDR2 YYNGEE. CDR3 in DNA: TGTGCCAGCAGCTTCCGACAGGGCAGTCATGGCTACACCTTC. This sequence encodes CASSFRQGSHGYTF.

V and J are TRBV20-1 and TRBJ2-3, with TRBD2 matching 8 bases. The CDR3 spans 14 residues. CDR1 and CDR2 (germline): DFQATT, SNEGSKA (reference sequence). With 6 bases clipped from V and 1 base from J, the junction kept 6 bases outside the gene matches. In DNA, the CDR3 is TGCAGTGCCCTACGGGGGGGCGGCACAGATACGCAGTATTTT. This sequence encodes CSALRGGGTDTQYF.

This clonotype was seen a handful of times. DNA for the CDR3: TGTGCCAGCAGTTCCCCGGCACGGGAGCAGTACTTC. Translated, it gives CASSSPAREQYF. The chain links TRBV27 to TRBJ2-7, with D unresolved. The V gene's germline CDR1 is MNHEY and CDR2 SMNVEV (reference sequence). V lost 4 bases to trimming and J lost 7 bases, with 11 bases between them. There are 12 residues in the CDR3.

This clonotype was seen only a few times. The chain's CDR3 is CASSFRRGSYEQYV. The CDR3 DNA sequence: TGTGCCAGCAGCTTCCGCCGAGGGTCCTACGAGCAGTACGTC. V is TRBV11-2 and J is TRBJ2-7, with D perhaps matching TRBD2 (5 bases). V shed 3 bases and J shed 1 base, with 10 bases lying between them. This CDR3 comprises 14 residues. Germline values: CDR1 SGHAT, CDR2 FQNNGV.

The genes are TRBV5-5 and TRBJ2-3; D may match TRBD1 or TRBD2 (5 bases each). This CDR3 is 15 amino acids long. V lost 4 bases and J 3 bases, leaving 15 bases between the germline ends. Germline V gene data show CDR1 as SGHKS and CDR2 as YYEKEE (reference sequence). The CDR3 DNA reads TGTGCCAGCAGCCTGACGGGACCGCATACAGATACGCAGTATTTT. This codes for CASSLTGPHTDTQYF.

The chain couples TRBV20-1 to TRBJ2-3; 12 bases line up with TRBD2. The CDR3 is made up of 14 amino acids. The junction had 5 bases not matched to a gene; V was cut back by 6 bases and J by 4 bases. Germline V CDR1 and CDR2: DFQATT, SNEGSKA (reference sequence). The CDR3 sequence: CSALTSGGSDTQYF. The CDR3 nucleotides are TGCAGTGCATTGACTAGCGGGGGTTCAGATACGCAGTATTTT.